Here is one TCR beta chain with its context. As yet, its antigen is unknown. Sequencing used immunoSEQ multiplex PCR; TCRdb keeps in-frame clones, though not all of them. Of millions of clones in the sample, approximately 95% were seen once. The CDR3 length is 12 residues. In germline, CDR1 is SGHAT, CDR2 FQNNGV. V was pared by 5 bases and J by 4 bases, with 8 bases between. The data are from a study of shared clonotypes between healthy human individuals. General study findings and limits: Deeper or shallower sequencing was expected to change how clonotypes are shared among donors.

The naive CD8 subset, CD45RO-negative cells positively selected for CCR7, excluded terminally differentiated effector memory CD45RA+ cells. This TCR was sampled from a young man in good health. Sample: naive CD8+ T cells sorted from blood. This sequence joins TRBV11-2 and TRBJ1-1; no clear D gene. The CDR3 protein is CASSPGRTEAFF. The CDR3 coding sequence is TGTGCCAGCAGCCCCGGCCGCACTGAAGCTTTCTTT.